These 23 T cell receptor beta chains were all obtained from the same sample, sequenced in a study of shared clonotypes between healthy human individuals. Method: immunoSEQ multiplex PCR; TCRdb's copy keeps in-frame clones and lacks some. The repertoire consists of approximately 2.5 million clones, with around nine tenths occurring once and the leading ten covering over 0.12%. Sequences were obtained from naive CD4+ T cells sorted from blood. Documented subset: CD45RA+ positively selected. The receptors originated from a man younger than 30 in good health.

This chain connects TRBV5-4 to TRBJ2-7; 9 bases map to TRBD1. The CDR3 contains 15 residues. V shed 2 bases, J shed 1 base, and the junction held 4 bases outside the gene matches. Germline CDR1 and CDR2: SGHNT and YYREEE (reference sequence). CDR3 in amino acids: CASSFGTGLSYEQYF. The CDR3 DNA reads TGTGCCAGCAGCTTCGGGACAGGGCTTTCCTACGAGCAGTACTTC.

The chain joins TRBV9 to TRBJ1-2; TRBD1 might be the D (6 bases). Germline CDR1 SGDLS, CDR2 YYNGEE. Deletions cut 3 bases from V and 3 bases from J, with 15 bases between. This CDR3 comprises 15 residues. The CDR3 loop reads CASSAGTPRDYGYTF. DNA for the CDR3: TGTGCCAGCAGCGCGGGGACACCTAGGGACTATGGCTACACCTTC.

The rearrangement joins TRBV6-5 to TRBJ2-4; D may be TRBD1 or TRBD2 (5 bases each). CDR1 and CDR2 from the germline V gene are MNHEY and SVGAGI. V lost 5 bases to trimming and J lost 5 bases, with 10 bases between them. The CDR3 totals 13 residues. The CDR3 loop is CASSRDPENIQYF. The CDR3 DNA is TGTGCCAGCAGTAGGGACCCGGAAAACATTCAGTACTTC.

The chain uses TRBV5-1 and TRBJ2-3; D is perhaps TRBD1 (5 bases). Deletions cut 3 bases from V and 3 bases from J, with 11 bases between. Germline-derived CDR1 and CDR2 are SGHRS and YFSETQ. This CDR3 spans 14 amino acids. The CDR3 loop reads CASSSPGLTDTQYF. CDR3 bases: TGCGCCAGCAGCTCACCAGGGTTAACAGATACGCAGTATTTT.

This clone has more than one count but fewer than ten. The chain couples TRBV19 to TRBJ2-1; D ambiguous. Germline values: CDR1 LNHDA, CDR2 SQIVND (reference sequence). This CDR3 has 14 residues. Between the trimmed V and J ends, which lost 5 bases and 10 bases, there was a span of 18 bases. The CDR3 bases are TGTGCCAGTAGTTCCCCCGGTGTGGTAGGGGAGCAGTTCTTC. Its protein is CASSSPGVVGEQFF.

V and J are TRBV5-4 and TRBJ1-6; 7 nucleotides line up with TRBD1. Germline CDR1 and CDR2: SGHNT and YYREEE (reference sequence). This CDR3 is built from 15 residues. The V and J ends lost 5 bases and 10 bases, in that order; junction bases with no gene match: 12. As DNA, the CDR3 is TGTGCCAGCAGTCAGATCGGGCAGGGGGAATCACCCCTCCACTTT. Amino acid sequence: CASSQIGQGESPLHF.

The CDR3, as DNA: TGTGCCAGCACAGTTTTGCCTAATTCACCCCTCCACTTT. Its translation is CASTVLPNSPLHF. The rearrangement links TRBV11-1 to TRBJ1-6; D is undetermined. Looked up from germline, CDR1 is SGHAT and CDR2 is FQDESV (reference sequence). The CDR3 sequence is 13 residues long. Trimming stripped 7 bases from V and 6 bases from J, with 10 bases between.

The V gene is TRBV29-1, the J gene TRBJ1-4, with D perhaps TRBD1 (5 bases). This CDR3 is 14 amino acids long. With 4 bases removed from V and 2 bases from J, the gap between germline ends came to 11 bases. Germline loops: CDR1 SQVTM, CDR2 ANQGSEA. CDR3 nucleotide sequence: TGCAGCGTTGGCCCGGGGGGGACTAATGAAAAACTGTTTTTT. This encodes CSVGPGGTNEKLFF.

As for this clone: The same CDR3 arises from other DNA sequences in this sample as well. J is TRBJ2-7 and V is TRBV28; D uncertain. From germline, CDR1 is MDHEN and CDR2 SYDVKM. V dropped 2 bases and J dropped 4 bases, with 9 bases sitting between them. The CDR3 runs 13 residues. CDR3 sequence reads: CASSLPTSYEQYF. The CDR3, as DNA: TGTGCCAGCAGTTTACCGACAAGTTACGAGCAGTACTTC.

The J gene is TRBJ1-1, the V gene TRBV9; D not certain. Trimming shortened V by 5 bases and J by 1 base, and 12 bases separated the two germline ends. This CDR3 has 14 residues. Germline V gene sequence: CDR1 SGDLS, CDR2 YYNGEE. CDR3 in amino acids: CASSPLQGNTEAFF. The CDR3, as DNA: TGTGCCAGCAGTCCACTACAAGGGAACACTGAAGCTTTCTTT.

This clone is a singleton in its sample. The V and J genes are TRBV10-3 and TRBJ2-1; the D gene is possibly TRBD1 (8 bases). V dropped 3 bases and J dropped 7 bases, with 10 bases sitting between them. CDR3 length: 13 residues. Germline lookup yields CDR1 ENHRY and CDR2 SYGVKD. This chain's CDR3 is CAISEQGGNEQFF. DNA of the CDR3: TGTGCCATCAGTGAACAGGGGGGGAATGAGCAGTTCTTC.

The chain has TRBV18 and TRBJ2-1; TRBD1 might be the D (6 bases). The CDR3 length is 15 residues. From germline, CDR1 is KGHSH and CDR2 LQKENI. The V gene lost 2 bases and the J gene lost 4 bases, with 12 bases spanning the gap. In DNA form, the CDR3 reads TGTGCCAGCTCACCAACCCGACAGGATTACAATGAGCAGTTCTTC. Residues: CASSPTRQDYNEQFF. Using reference TRBV18 and TRBJ2-1 for the parts outside the CDR3, the full variable domain is NAGVMQNPRHLVRRRGQEARLRCSPMKGHSHVYWYRQLPEEGLKFMVYLQKENIIDESGMPKERFSAEFPKEGPSILRIQQVVRGDSAAYFCASSPTRQDYNEQFFGPGTRLTVL.

The rearrangement uses TRBV6-5 and TRBJ1-3; no definite D call. Germline values: CDR1 MNHEY, CDR2 SVGAGI. The CDR3 is 15 residues long. V shed 1 base and J shed 4 bases, with 11 bases lying between them. This CDR3 reads CASSYFAGSGNTIYF. The DNA for the CDR3 is TGTGCCAGCAGTTACTTTGCGGGTTCCGGAAACACCATATATTTT.

The chain couples TRBV19 to TRBJ2-7; tentatively, D is TRBD1 or TRBD2 (5 bases each). Germline CDR1 is LNHDA and CDR2 is SQIVND (reference sequence). The V end lost 3 bases, the J end lost 1 base, and 10 bases lay between the germline ends. The CDR3 is 14 residues long. CDR3 amino acids: CASSIRDVSYEQYF. As DNA, the CDR3 is TGTGCCAGTAGTATCCGGGACGTGTCCTACGAGCAGTACTTC.

The chain couples TRBV27 to TRBJ2-5, with 12 bases aligning to TRBD2. V shed 6 bases, J shed 7 bases, and the junction held 6 bases outside the gene matches. The CDR3 sequence is 14 residues long. The germline V gene has CDR1 MNHEY and CDR2 SMNVEV (reference sequence). CDR3 in amino acids: CASRLLAGGGTQYF. The CDR3 nucleotides are TGTGCCAGCAGGTTACTAGCGGGGGGAGGGACCCAGTACTTC.

This chain joins TRBV5-1 and TRBJ2-1; 13 positions agree with TRBD2. CDR1 and CDR2 from the germline V gene are SGHRS and YFSETQ. The V and J ends lost 0 bases and 10 bases, in that order; junction bases with no gene match: 16. This CDR3 has 19 amino acids. CDR3 DNA sequence: TGCGCCAGCAGCTTGGCCAAGGAGACTAGCGGGAGGATCCAGAGGGAGCAGTTCTTC. This translates into CASSLAKETSGRIQREQFF.

The chain recombines TRBV14 with TRBJ2-2; 7 nucleotides align to TRBD2. The CDR3 sequence is 16 residues long. Germline trimming cut 4 bases from V and 3 bases from J; bases unmatched to any gene: 8. Germline V gene sequence: CDR1 SGHDN, CDR2 FVKESK. This chain's CDR3 is CASSRASGWDTGELFF. The CDR3 DNA follows: TGTGCCAGCAGCCGTGCTAGCGGATGGGACACCGGGGAGCTGTTTTTT.

Written as DNA, the CDR3 is TGTGCCAGTAGTTGGGACAGTCAAGTCTCTGGGGCCAACGTCCTGACTTTC. This translates into CASSWDSQVSGANVLTF. J is TRBJ2-6 and V is TRBV19; 7 nucleotides line up with TRBD1. V dropped 5 bases and J dropped 0; count of bases not matched to a gene: 7. Germline V gene sequence: CDR1 LNHDA, CDR2 SQIVND (reference sequence). This CDR3 comprises 17 residues.

The CDR3 region is CASSSPQGLETQYF. The CDR3 nucleotides are TGTGCCAGCAGTTCGCCTCAGGGTTTAGAGACCCAGTACTTC. The V gene is TRBV7-6, the J gene TRBJ2-5; weak D call: TRBD1 (5 bases). V lost 6 bases, J lost 4 bases, and 15 bases lay in between. The CDR3 consists of 14 residues. From germline, CDR1 is SGHVS and CDR2 FNYEAQ.

The rearrangement links TRBV7-2 to TRBJ1-1; 7 bases are a match to TRBD1. CDR3 size: 15 residues. Unmatched junction bases numbered 17, after V lost 5 bases and J lost 11 bases. CDR1 is SGHTA, CDR2 FQGNSA, per germline. The CDR3 coding sequence is TGTGCCAGCAGCCCTCGCGGAGGGGGCTCCGAAGGGGCTTTCTTT. Its protein is CASSPRGGGSEGAFF.

The chain recombines TRBV4-1 with TRBJ2-1, with D possibly TRBD2 on 6 matching bases. Germline V CDR1 and CDR2: MGHRA, YSYEKL. The CDR3 contains 16 residues. V lost 4 bases, J lost 2 bases, and 15 bases lay in between. CDR3 bases: TGCGCCAGCAGCCGTCTGGAGGGGCTAGCCTACAATGAGCAGTTCTTC. It translates to CASSRLEGLAYNEQFF.

The CDR3 region is CACRPSGGENTDTQYF. The CDR3 nucleotides read TGTGCCTGTCGTCCTAGCGGGGGTGAGAACACAGATACGCAGTATTTT. The chain is built from TRBV30 and TRBJ2-3; the match to TRBD2 covers 10 bases. CDR3 length: 16 amino acids. Germline V lookup: CDR1 GTSNPN, CDR2 SVGIG (reference sequence). The J segment lost 2 bases and the V segment lost 6 bases, leaving 11 bases of the junction unmatched.

The gene calls are TRBV5-1 and TRBJ2-6, with unresolved D. Germline loops: CDR1 SGHRS, CDR2 YFSETQ. The CDR3 has 17 residues. V was pared by 4 bases and J by 0 bases, with 14 bases between. The CDR3 sequence: CASSVSDVSSGANVLTF. The DNA of the CDR3 is TGCGCCAGCAGCGTATCGGACGTAAGCTCTGGGGCCAACGTCCTGACTTTC.